This T cell receptor beta chain emerged from a study of shared clonotypes between healthy human individuals. Study observations and caveats: Read depth was anticipated to influence clonotype sharing among donors.

A note on this clone: Its target is unknown.

Trimming at V came to 7 bases and at J to 0 bases, leaving 18 bases not matched to a gene. The CDR3 is 19 residues long. Per the germline V gene, CDR1 is SGHRS and CDR2 is YFSETQ. The study enrolled healthy HIV-negative adults without recent acute infections or vaccinations as donors. The study ran the assay at deep level. Only in-frame clones appear in the TCRdb table, and some are missing; sequencing was by immunoSEQ multiplex PCR. In the table there are fewer than 1.6 million clones, approximately 98.5% of which are singletons. The specimen sequenced was naive CD4+ T cells sorted from blood. The sample's subset: CD45RA+ positively selected. The J gene is TRBJ2-3, the V gene TRBV5-1, with TRBD2 matching over 9 bases. The receptor comes from a man aged 25 to 45 in good health. Here the CDR3 reads CASGPFPLLAGASTDTQYF. The CDR3, as DNA: TGCGCCAGCGGACCCTTCCCCCTCTTAGCGGGGGCTAGCACAGATACGCAGTATTTT.